Presented here are 16 T cell receptor beta chains from one specimen sequenced in a study of T cell responses to AZD1222 COVID-19 vaccine. Assay: immunoSEQ multiplex PCR; the TCRdb copy retains only in-frame clones and omits some. The repertoire has about 120,000 clones, less than 90% of them found once; the top ten carry 2% to 3%. Material: peripheral blood, obtained on day 0 of AZD1222 vaccination. The receptors were sampled from an adult in good health.

The chain has TRBV10-1 and TRBJ1-1; 8 positions match TRBD1. Germline V gives CDR1 WNHNN, CDR2 SYGVQD (reference sequence). V shed 4 bases and J 5 bases; nucleotides not matched to a gene: 9. The CDR3 runs to 15 residues. This CDR3 reads CASSGGQGGGTEAFF. The DNA for the CDR3 is TGCGCCAGCAGTGGTGGACAGGGAGGAGGTACTGAAGCTTTCTTT.

This clone was detected once. This chain joins TRBV27 and TRBJ1-1; D might be TRBD1 (5 bases). The CDR3 contains 14 residues. CDR1 MNHEY and CDR2 SMNVEV come from the germline V gene (reference sequence). Trimming left V 5 bases short and J 0 bases short, with 10 bases between. CDR3 nucleotide sequence: TGTGCCAGCAGTCCAGCGGGGCTGAACACTGAAGCTTTCTTT. Translating gives CASSPAGLNTEAFF.

The genes are TRBV7-2 and TRBJ1-5; no firm D call. CDR3 length: 13 residues. The V and J ends lost 1 base and 1 base respectively, with 2 bases between them. Germline values: CDR1 SGHTA, CDR2 FQGNSA. The CDR3 loop reads CASSLESNQPQHF. CDR3 nucleotide sequence: TGTGCCAGCAGCTTAGAAAGCAATCAGCCCCAGCATTTT. Full variable domain (outside the CDR3, taken from reference TRBV7-2 and TRBJ1-5): GAGVSQSPSNKVTEKGKDVELRCDPISGHTALYWYRQSLGQGLEFLIYFQGNSAPDKSGLPSDRFSAERTGGSVSTLTIQRTQQEDSAVYLCASSLESNQPQHFGDGTRLSIL.

The chain combines TRBV12-3 or TRBV12-4 with TRBJ2-4, with D tentatively TRBD1 (6 bases). V shed 4 bases and J shed 3 bases, with 7 bases lying between them. The CDR3 sequence is 13 residues long. The CDR3 loop reads CASSSGDKNIQYF. For the CDR3, the DNA is TGTGCCAGCAGTTCAGGGGACAAAAACATTCAGTACTTC.

This sequence joins TRBV6-6 and TRBJ2-1, with TRBD2 as a possible D gene (6 bases). There are 13 residues in the CDR3. Germline assignment: CDR1 MNHNY and CDR2 SVGAGI (reference sequence). V was trimmed by 3 bases and J by 9 bases, leaving 12 bases between them. CDR3 region: CASSYGRDGEQFF. The CDR3 region has the DNA TGTGCCAGCAGTTATGGGCGGGACGGTGAGCAGTTCTTC.

The CDR3 spells CASSPGQGGGNTIYF. The CDR3 nucleotides read TGTGCCAGCAGCCCAGGACAGGGCGGTGGAAACACCATATATTTT. This chain links TRBV7-3 with TRBJ1-3, with TRBD1 matching over 8 bases. With V trimmed by 5 bases and J by 3 bases, 6 bases remained unmatched. The CDR3 contains 15 residues. Germline V gene data show CDR1 as SGHTA and CDR2 as FQGTGA.

V is TRBV10-3 and J is TRBJ1-1; 8 bases are a match to TRBD1. Germline CDR1 is ENHRY and CDR2 is SYGVKD. Trimming took 1 base from V and 1 from J; bases not matched to a gene: 5. This CDR3 comprises 16 residues. In DNA, the CDR3 is TGTGCCATCAGTGAGTTGGACAGGGCGGCGAACACTGAAGCTTTCTTT. Amino acids: CAISELDRAANTEAFF.

The chain carries TRBV6-5 and TRBJ2-1; 7 nucleotides align to TRBD2. The CDR3 sequence is 14 residues long. The germline CDR1 and CDR2 sequences are MNHEY and SVGAGI. V dropped 5 bases and J dropped 5; count of bases not matched to a gene: 6. Here the CDR3 reads CASSQTGGNNEQFF. The DNA of the CDR3 is TGTGCCAGCAGTCAGACGGGAGGAAACAATGAGCAGTTCTTC.

The chain couples TRBV28 to TRBJ2-7, with D uncertain. CDR1 and CDR2 (germline): MDHEN, SYDVKM. This CDR3 comprises 13 residues. V shed 3 bases and J shed 6 bases, with 12 bases lying between them. As DNA, the CDR3 is TGTGCCAGCAGTTTCTACCCAATGGGCGAGCAGTACTTC. As protein: CASSFYPMGEQYF. Complete variable domain (other parts from reference TRBV28 and TRBJ2-7): DVKVTQSSRYLVKRTGEKVFLECVQDMDHENMFWYRQDPGLGLRLIYFSYDVKMKEKGDIPEGYSVSREKKERFSLILESASTNQTSMYLCASSFYPMGEQYFGPGTRLTVT.

The chain combines TRBV7-8 with TRBJ2-7; perhaps TRBD2 as D (6 bases). The CDR3 totals 15 residues. In germline, CDR1 is SGHVS, CDR2 FQNEAQ. V was pared by 5 bases and J by 2 bases, with 16 bases between. DNA of the CDR3: TGTGCCAGCAGCCGAAGGGGCGGGGCGACCTACGAGCAGTACTTC. It translates to CASSRRGGATYEQYF.

This clone qualifies as medium-sized. The chain employs TRBV25-1 and TRBJ2-3, with a tentative D call TRBD2 (6 bases). Germline V gives CDR1 MGHDK, CDR2 SYGVNS. CDR3 length: 14 residues. V dropped 5 bases and J dropped 8 bases, with 17 bases sitting between them. The CDR3 reads CASSPDPGVGTQYF. The CDR3 DNA reads as TGTGCCAGCAGTCCCGACCCGGGAGTCGGTACGCAGTATTTT.

This clone came up once. V usage is TRBV3-1 (or the pseudogene TRBV3-2) and J usage is TRBJ1-1; no clear D. The CDR3 consists of 13 residues. Deletions cut 0 bases from V and 8 bases from J, with 10 bases between. Germline V gives CDR1 LGHDT, CDR2 YNNKEL (reference sequence). This CDR3 is CASSQDYGEEAFF. CDR3 bases: TGTGCCAGCAGCCAAGATTACGGGGAAGAAGCTTTCTTT.

This chain joins TRBV19 and TRBJ1-1; 11 bases are a match to TRBD1. From germline, CDR1 is LNHDA and CDR2 SQIVND (reference sequence). This CDR3 is built from 16 residues. V was clipped by 8 bases and J by 0 bases; unmatched bases: 8. In nucleotides, the CDR3 is TGTGCCAGTGGGGACAGGGGGTCGAGGCTGAACACTGAAGCTTTCTTT. This sequence encodes CASGDRGSRLNTEAFF.

This rearrangement joins TRBV5-1 to TRBJ2-2; D uncertain. Trimming cost V 1 base and J 3 bases, with 4 bases left between them. This CDR3 is built from 13 residues. Germline V gene sequence: CDR1 SGHRS, CDR2 YFSETQ. CDR3 in amino acids: CASSLMDTGELFF. DNA of the CDR3: TGCGCCAGCAGCTTGATGGACACCGGGGAGCTGTTTTTT.

The chain has TRBV9 and TRBJ2-2; weak D call: TRBD2 (5 bases). The germline V gene has CDR1 SGDLS and CDR2 YYNGEE. CDR3 size: 17 residues. Between the trimmed V and J ends, which lost 1 base and 9 bases, there was a span of 22 bases. The DNA of the CDR3 is TGTGCCAGCAGCGTATTACCCCCCGCGGCCCCGGGGTGGGAGCTGTTTTTT. Translation: CASSVLPPAAPGWELFF.

The chain joins TRBV6-5 to TRBJ2-5; D unresolved. From germline, CDR1 is MNHEY and CDR2 SVGAGI. This CDR3 is 14 amino acids long. The V gene lost 6 bases and the J gene lost 1 base, with 12 bases spanning the gap. The CDR3 protein is CASSQLDFQETQYF. Here the CDR3 DNA reads TGTGCCAGCAGCCAACTCGACTTCCAAGAGACCCAGTACTTC.